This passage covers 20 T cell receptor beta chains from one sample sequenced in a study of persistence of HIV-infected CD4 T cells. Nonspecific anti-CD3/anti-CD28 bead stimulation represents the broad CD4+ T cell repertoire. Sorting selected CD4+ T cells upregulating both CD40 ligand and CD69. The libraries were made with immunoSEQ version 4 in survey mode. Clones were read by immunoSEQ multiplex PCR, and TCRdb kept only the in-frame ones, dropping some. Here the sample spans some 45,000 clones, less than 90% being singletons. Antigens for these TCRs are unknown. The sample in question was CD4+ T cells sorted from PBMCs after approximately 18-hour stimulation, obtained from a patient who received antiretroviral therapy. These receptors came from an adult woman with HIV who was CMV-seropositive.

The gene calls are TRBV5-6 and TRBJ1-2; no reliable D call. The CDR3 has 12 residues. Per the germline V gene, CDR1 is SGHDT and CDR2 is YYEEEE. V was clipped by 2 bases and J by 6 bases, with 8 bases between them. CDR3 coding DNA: TGTGCCAGCAGCTTCTACAGCGATGGCTACACCTTC. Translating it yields CASSFYSDGYTF. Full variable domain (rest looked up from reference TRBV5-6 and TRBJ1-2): DAGVTQSPTHLIKTRGQQVTLRCSPKSGHDTVSWYQQALGQGPQFIFQYYEEEERQRGNFPDRFSGHQFPNYSSELNVNALLLGDSALYLCASSFYSDGYTFGSGTRLTVV.

The CDR3 sequence is CASSTVGQGAGGYTF. The CDR3, as DNA: TGTGCCAGCAGTACAGTAGGACAGGGGGCAGGAGGCTACACCTTC. This rearrangement joins TRBV6-5 to TRBJ1-2, with 11 bases identical to TRBD1. Trimming at V came to 5 bases and at J to 8 bases, leaving 10 bases not matched to a gene. The CDR3 runs 15 residues. Germline loops: CDR1 MNHEY, CDR2 SVGAGI.

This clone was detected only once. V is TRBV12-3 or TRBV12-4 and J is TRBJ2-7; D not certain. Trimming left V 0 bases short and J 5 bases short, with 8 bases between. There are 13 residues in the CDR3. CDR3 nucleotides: TGTGCCAGCAGTTTAGCCAGTGTCGACGAGCAGTACTTC. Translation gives CASSLASVDEQYF.

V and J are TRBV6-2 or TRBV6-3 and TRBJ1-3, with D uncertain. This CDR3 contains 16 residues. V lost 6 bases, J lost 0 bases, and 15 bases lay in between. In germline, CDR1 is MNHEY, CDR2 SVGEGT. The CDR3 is CASSAGPNRSGNTIYF. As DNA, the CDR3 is TGTGCCAGCAGCGCTGGACCCAACCGCTCTGGAAACACCATATATTTT.

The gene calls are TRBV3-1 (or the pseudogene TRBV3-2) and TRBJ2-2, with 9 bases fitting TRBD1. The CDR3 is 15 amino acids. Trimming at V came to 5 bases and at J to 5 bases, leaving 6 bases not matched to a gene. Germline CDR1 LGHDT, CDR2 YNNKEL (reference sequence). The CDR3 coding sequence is TGTGCCAGCAGCTCCGGGACAGGGTATACCGGGGAGCTGTTTTTT. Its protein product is CASSSGTGYTGELFF.

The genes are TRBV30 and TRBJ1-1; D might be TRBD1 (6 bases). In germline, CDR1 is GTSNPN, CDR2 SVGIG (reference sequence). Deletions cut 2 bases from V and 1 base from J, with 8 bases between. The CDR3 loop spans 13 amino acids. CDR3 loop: CAWSTQGNTEAFF. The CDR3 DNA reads TGTGCCTGGAGTACACAGGGGAACACTGAAGCTTTCTTT.

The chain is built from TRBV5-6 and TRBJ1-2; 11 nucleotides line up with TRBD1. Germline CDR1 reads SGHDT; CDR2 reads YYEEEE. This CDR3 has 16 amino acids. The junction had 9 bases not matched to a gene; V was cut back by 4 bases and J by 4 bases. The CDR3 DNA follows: TGTGCCAGCAGCGGGGGGGTTGGACAGGGGGCCTATGGCTACACCTTC. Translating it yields CASSGGVGQGAYGYTF.

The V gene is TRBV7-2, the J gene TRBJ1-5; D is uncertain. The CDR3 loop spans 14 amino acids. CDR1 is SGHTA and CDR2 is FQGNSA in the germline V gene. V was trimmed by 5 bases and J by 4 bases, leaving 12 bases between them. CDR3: CASSPTQVNQPQHF. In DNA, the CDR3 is TGTGCCAGCAGCCCAACCCAAGTGAATCAGCCCCAGCATTTT.

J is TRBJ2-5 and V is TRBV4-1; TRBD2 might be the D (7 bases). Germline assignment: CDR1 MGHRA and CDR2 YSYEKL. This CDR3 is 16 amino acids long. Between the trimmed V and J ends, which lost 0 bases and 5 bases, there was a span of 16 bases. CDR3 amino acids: CASSQDSRGAGETQYF. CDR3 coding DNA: TGCGCCAGCAGCCAAGATTCCCGGGGGGCGGGGGAGACCCAGTACTTC.

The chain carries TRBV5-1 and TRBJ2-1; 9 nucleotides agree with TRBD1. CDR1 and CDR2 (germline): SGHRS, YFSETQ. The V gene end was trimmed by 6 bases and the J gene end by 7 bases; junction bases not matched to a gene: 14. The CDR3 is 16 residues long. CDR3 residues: CASTPTGTGPNNEQFF. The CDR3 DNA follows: TGCGCCAGCACCCCAACCGGGACAGGGCCTAATAATGAGCAGTTCTTC.

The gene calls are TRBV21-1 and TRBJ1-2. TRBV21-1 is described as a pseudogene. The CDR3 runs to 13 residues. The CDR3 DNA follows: TGTGCCAGCTCCCCAGGAGACATCTATGGCTACACCTTC. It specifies CASSPGDIYGYTF.

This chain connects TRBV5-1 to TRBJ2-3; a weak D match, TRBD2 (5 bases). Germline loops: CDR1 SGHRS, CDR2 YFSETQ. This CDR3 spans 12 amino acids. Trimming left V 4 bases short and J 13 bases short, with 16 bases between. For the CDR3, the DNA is TGCGCCAGCAGCGGAGCGGAGCTTGGGGAGTATTTT. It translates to CASSGAELGEYF.

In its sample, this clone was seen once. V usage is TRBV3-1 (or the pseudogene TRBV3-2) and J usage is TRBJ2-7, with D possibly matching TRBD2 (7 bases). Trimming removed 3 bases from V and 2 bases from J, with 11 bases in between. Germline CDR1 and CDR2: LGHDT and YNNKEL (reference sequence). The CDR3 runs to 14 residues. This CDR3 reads CASSQGGAPYEQYF. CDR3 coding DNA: TGTGCCAGCAGCCAGGGGGGGGCTCCCTACGAGCAGTACTTC.

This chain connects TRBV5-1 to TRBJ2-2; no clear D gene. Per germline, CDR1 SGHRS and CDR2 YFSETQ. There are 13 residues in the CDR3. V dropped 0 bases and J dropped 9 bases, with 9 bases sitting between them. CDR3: CASSLDSTRELFF. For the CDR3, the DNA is TGCGCCAGCAGCTTGGACAGTACGAGGGAGCTGTTTTTT.

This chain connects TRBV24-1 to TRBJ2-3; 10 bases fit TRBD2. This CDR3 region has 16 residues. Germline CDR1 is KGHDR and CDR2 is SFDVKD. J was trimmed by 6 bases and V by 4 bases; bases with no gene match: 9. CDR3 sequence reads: CATSDRQGLARDTQYF. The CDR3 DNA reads TGTGCCACCAGTGACCGACAGGGACTAGCGCGGGATACGCAGTATTTT.

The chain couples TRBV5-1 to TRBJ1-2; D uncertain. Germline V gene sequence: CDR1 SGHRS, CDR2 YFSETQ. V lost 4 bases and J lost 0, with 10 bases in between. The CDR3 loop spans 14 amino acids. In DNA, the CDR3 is TGCGCCAGCAGCCCCCCCGCATCTAACTATGGCTACACCTTC. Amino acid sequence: CASSPPASNYGYTF.

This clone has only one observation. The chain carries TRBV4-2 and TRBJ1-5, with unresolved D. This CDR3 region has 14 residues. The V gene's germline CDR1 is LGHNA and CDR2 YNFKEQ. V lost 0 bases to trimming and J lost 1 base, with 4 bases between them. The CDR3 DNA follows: TGTGCCAGCAGCCAAGATGACAGCAATCAGCCCCAGCATTTT. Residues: CASSQDDSNQPQHF.

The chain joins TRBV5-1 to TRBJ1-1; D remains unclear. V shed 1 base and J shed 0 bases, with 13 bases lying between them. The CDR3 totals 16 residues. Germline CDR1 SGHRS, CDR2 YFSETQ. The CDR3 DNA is TGCGCCAGCAGCTTGCTCCCTGGAGGCCTGAACACTGAAGCTTTCTTT. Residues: CASSLLPGGLNTEAFF.

CDR3 in amino acids: CASPPRGISYNEQFF. The DNA of the CDR3 is TGCGCCAGCCCGCCCCGGGGCATCTCCTACAATGAGCAGTTCTTC. The chain links TRBV23-1 to TRBJ2-1, with D perhaps being TRBD1 or TRBD2 (5 bases each). TRBV23-1 is an ORF for which the function is uncertain. Trimming left V 8 bases short and J 0 bases short, with 14 bases between. The CDR3 runs to 15 residues.

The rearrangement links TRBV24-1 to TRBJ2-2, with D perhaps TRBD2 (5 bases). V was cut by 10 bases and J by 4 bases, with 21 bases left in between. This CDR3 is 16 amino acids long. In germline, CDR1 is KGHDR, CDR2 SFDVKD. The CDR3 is CATGQATSEGTGELFF. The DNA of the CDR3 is TGTGCCACGGGCCAGGCTACTTCAGAGGGCACCGGGGAGCTGTTTTTT.